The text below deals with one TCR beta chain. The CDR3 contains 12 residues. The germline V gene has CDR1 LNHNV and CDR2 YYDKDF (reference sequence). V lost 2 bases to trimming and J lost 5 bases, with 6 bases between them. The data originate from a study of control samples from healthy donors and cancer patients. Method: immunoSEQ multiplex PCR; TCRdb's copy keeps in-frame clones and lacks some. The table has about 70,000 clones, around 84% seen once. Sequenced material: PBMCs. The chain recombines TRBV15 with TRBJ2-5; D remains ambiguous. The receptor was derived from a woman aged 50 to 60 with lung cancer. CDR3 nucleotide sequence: TGTGCCACCAGCAGATTAGGGGAGACCCAGTACTTC. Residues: CATSRLGETQYF.